This T cell receptor beta chain was sequenced for a study of blood T cell repertoires in COVID-19. Study at large: The United States, Italy and Spain provided the acute and convalescent COVID-19 samples. PBMCs, B-cell-depleted T cells, or T cells provided the cDNA or gDNA that made up the material.

Original methodology: Reference gene primer amplification gave estimated nucleated cell counts. Profiling relied on immunoSEQ multiplex PCR, and the TCRdb table lists in-frame clones only, not all of them. V and J calls and clone size are copied from that table; D and trimming were computed from the DNA. The sample has tens of thousands of clones, approximately 71% seen once. CDR1 and CDR2 (germline): SGDLS, YYNGEE. The CDR3 covers 14 residues. V gave up 0 bases and J gave up 3 bases; unmatched junction bases: 2. The chain carries TRBV9 and TRBJ2-7; the match to TRBD1 covers 8 bases. This sequence was found in a man aged 65 to 79 with COVID-19, enrolled during active disease. The sequenced material came from peripheral blood. The CDR3 DNA is TGTGCCAGCAGCGTAGGACAGGGGATCTACGAGCAGTACTTC. It codes for CASSVGQGIYEQYF.